Only one count was recorded for the clone carrying this TCR beta chain. Its antigen is not identified. The data belong to a study of cytomegalovirus exposure and HLA in healthy donors. Study at large: A subsequent analysis reported that the 95 to 150 validation repertoires were produced on the same platform that had also been used for the approximately 710 first-cohort repertoires.

The CDR3 has 16 amino acids. CDR1 and CDR2 from the germline V gene are MGHRA and YSYEKL. After removal of 4 bases from V and 9 bases from J, the junction contained 16 bases not matched to a gene. Assay: immunoSEQ multiplex PCR; the TCRdb copy retains only in-frame clones and omits some. The sample contains over 200,000 clones, roughly 83% of which appear only once. Study-wide results and caveats: A list of about 160 TCR beta chains associated with cytomegalovirus was given. Reports showed the classifier diagnosing cytomegalovirus status with high specificity and sensitivity.

Source material: PBMCs. This chain uses TRBV4-1 with TRBJ2-7, with TRBD2 matching 9 bases. This clonotype originated in a young woman in good health and CMV-seronegative. CDR3 sequence (DNA): TGCGCCAGCAGCCTTGCCGGCGGGAGGGCCCCAACGAGGCAGTACTTC. Translation: CASSLAGGRAPTRQYF.